Listed below are T cell receptor beta chains from one sample, sequenced in a study of read filtering for tumor transcriptome and immune sequencing. TCRdb reprocessed the reads with MiXCR, giving one entry per CDR3 protein. The sample consists of fewer than 35,000 distinct CDR3 sequences, about 18% of them appearing once. The specimen sequenced was a population of CD138-negative cells sorted from bone marrow. Every receptor here comes from a donor at least 40 years old with multiple myeloma. The CDR3 runs from the conserved cysteine through the conserved F or W. The D gene is left open where the match is weak. Rows may omit the clone size; those that give it use once, few, many or a size class.

j_gene: TRBJ2-3
v_gene: TRBV20-1
abundance: many
d_gene: TRBD2
CDR3aa: CSARPLAELSTDTQYF
CDR3nt: TGCAGTGCTAGGCCACTAGCGGAGCTTTCCACAGATACGCAGTATTTT

j_gene: TRBJ1-1
v_gene: TRBV29-1
abundance: many
d_gene: TRBD1
CDR3aa: CSVTRGMNTEAFF
CDR3nt: TGCAGCGTTACCAGGGGGATGAACACTGAAGCTTTCTTT

j_gene: TRBJ1-5
v_gene: TRBV6-1
abundance: few
d_gene: TRBD1
CDR3aa: CASAGGRQPQHF
CDR3nt: TGTGCCAGCGCAGGGGGGAGGCAGCCCCAGCATTTT

j_gene: TRBJ1-2
v_gene: TRBV20-1
abundance: .
d_gene: TRBD1
CDR3aa: CSAVDRANYGYTF
CDR3nt: TGCAGTGCTGTGGACAGGGCTAACTATGGCTACACCTTC

j_gene: TRBJ1-5
v_gene: TRBV20-1
abundance: .
d_gene: .
CDR3aa: CSARWQEVDPQHF
CDR3nt: TGCAGTGCTAGATGGCAGGAGGTTGACCCCCAGCATTTT

j_gene: TRBJ2-5
v_gene: TRBV6-8
abundance: many
d_gene: .
CDR3aa: CASSYPTWAAQYF
CDR3nt: TGTGCCAGCAGTTACCCGACCTGGGCGGCCCAGTACTTC

j_gene: TRBJ2-2
v_gene: TRBV21-1
abundance: many
d_gene: .
CDR3aa: CASTRDGGRDTGELFF
CDR3nt: TGTGCCAGCACTCGGGACGGGGGACGGGACACCGGGGAGCTGTTTTTT

j_gene: TRBJ2-3
v_gene: TRBV5-1
abundance: many
d_gene: .
CDR3aa: CASSWSGITDTQYF
CDR3nt: TGCGCCAGCAGCTGGTCAGGGATCACAGATACGCAGTATTTT

j_gene: TRBJ1-4
v_gene: TRBV28
abundance: many
d_gene: .
CDR3aa: CASRRATNEKLFF
CDR3nt: TGTGCCAGCAGACGAGCAACTAATGAAAAACTGTTTTTT

j_gene: TRBJ1-5
v_gene: TRBV20-1
abundance: many
d_gene: .
CDR3aa: CSARTGTGGNQPQHF
CDR3nt: TGCAGTGCTAGAACAGGTACCGGGGGCAATCAGCCCCAGCATTTT

j_gene: TRBJ2-7
v_gene: TRBV7-2
abundance: many
d_gene: .
CDR3aa: CASSRTAGPYEQYF
CDR3nt: TGTGCCAGCAGCCGGACGGCAGGGCCCTACGAGCAGTACTTC

j_gene: TRBJ2-4
v_gene: TRBV29-1
abundance: many
d_gene: TRBD2
CDR3aa: CSGRGEGTAKNIQYF
CDR3nt: TGCAGCGGGCGAGGGGAGGGGACGGCCAAAAACATTCAGTACTTC

j_gene: TRBJ2-5
v_gene: TRBV28
abundance: many
d_gene: .
CDR3aa: CASSTSFGGGLRETQYF
CDR3nt: TGTGCCAGCAGTACCTCTTTTGGGGGAGGTCTCCGGGAGACCCAGTACTTC

j_gene: TRBJ2-3
v_gene: TRBV6-4
abundance: many
d_gene: TRBD1
CDR3aa: CASSGDRVGTDTQYF
CDR3nt: TGTGCCAGCAGTGGAGACAGGGTAGGGACAGATACGCAGTATTTT

j_gene: TRBJ2-7
v_gene: TRBV5-1
abundance: many
d_gene: .
CDR3aa: CASSLVAGTYEQYF
CDR3nt: TGCGCCAGCAGCTTGGTTGCAGGAACCTACGAGCAGTACTTC

j_gene: TRBJ1-5
v_gene: TRBV6-6
abundance: many
d_gene: .
CDR3aa: CASSPRGGNQPQHF
CDR3nt: TGTGCCAGCAGTCCGAGGGGGGGCAATCAGCCCCAGCATTTT

j_gene: TRBJ2-7
v_gene: TRBV5-1
abundance: many
d_gene: .
CDR3aa: CASSIRVDGYEQYF
CDR3nt: TGCGCCAGCAGCATCAGGGTGGACGGGTACGAGCAGTACTTC

j_gene: TRBJ2-5
v_gene: TRBV7-9
abundance: .
d_gene: .
CDR3aa: CASSPRTVTETQYF
CDR3nt: TGTGCCAGCAGCCCAAGGACAGTTACGGAGACCCAGTACTTC

j_gene: TRBJ2-5
v_gene: TRBV28
abundance: .
d_gene: .
CDR3aa: CTSTGYETQYF
CDR3nt: TGTACCAGTACAGGGTACGAGACCCAGTACTTC

j_gene: TRBJ2-5
v_gene: TRBV20-1
abundance: few
d_gene: TRBD2
CDR3aa: CSARGQLAGDETQCF
CDR3nt: TGCAGTGCTAGAGGTCAACTAGCGGGAGACGAGACCCAGTGCTTC

j_gene: TRBJ2-7
v_gene: TRBV5-1
abundance: many
d_gene: .
CDR3aa: CASSLSAGNYEQYF
CDR3nt: TGCGCCAGCAGCTTGAGTGCAGGCAACTACGAGCAGTACTTC

j_gene: TRBJ2-5
v_gene: TRBV5-4
abundance: few
d_gene: .
CDR3aa: CASSSGPGEETQYF
CDR3nt: TGTGCCAGCAGCTCGGGCCCGGGGGAAGAGACCCAGTACTTC

j_gene: TRBJ1-1
v_gene: TRBV20-1
abundance: many
d_gene: .
CDR3aa: CSARGSGLMNTEAFF
CDR3nt: TGCAGTGCTAGAGGGTCTGGGTTGATGAACACTGAAGCTTTCTTT

j_gene: TRBJ1-4
v_gene: TRBV20-1
abundance: many
d_gene: TRBD1
CDR3aa: CSAPGTGTFEKLFF
CDR3nt: TGCAGTGCCCCCGGGACAGGGACTTTTGAAAAACTGTTTTTT

j_gene: TRBJ2-3
v_gene: TRBV20-1
abundance: many
d_gene: .
CDR3aa: CSASRLDTQYF
CDR3nt: TGCAGTGCTAGCAGGCTGGATACGCAGTATTTT

j_gene: TRBJ2-1
v_gene: TRBV24-1
abundance: few
d_gene: TRBD1
CDR3aa: CATSDFGQEPGRNEQFF
CDR3nt: TGTGCCACCAGTGATTTTGGACAGGAGCCGGGTAGGAATGAGCAGTTCTTC

j_gene: TRBJ2-3
v_gene: TRBV29-1
abundance: many
d_gene: .
CDR3aa: CSVAQGTITHTQYF
CDR3nt: TGCAGCGTGGCCCAGGGAACCATTACGCATACGCAGTATTTT

j_gene: TRBJ2-3
v_gene: TRBV6-6
abundance: many
d_gene: .
CDR3aa: CVSSRGRSGAGTDTQYF
CDR3nt: TGTGTCAGCAGCCGTGGACGGAGTGGGGCAGGCACAGATACGCAGTATTTT

j_gene: TRBJ2-2
v_gene: TRBV10-3
abundance: many
d_gene: .
CDR3aa: CAIAETANTGELFF
CDR3nt: TGTGCCATCGCAGAAACCGCGAACACCGGGGAGCTGTTTTTT

j_gene: TRBJ2-1
v_gene: TRBV28
abundance: many
d_gene: .
CDR3aa: CASRPGLHNEQFF
CDR3nt: TGTGCCAGCAGACCCGGACTTCACAATGAGCAGTTCTTC

j_gene: TRBJ2-1
v_gene: TRBV30
abundance: medium-sized
d_gene: TRBD1
CDR3aa: CAWTFGRGNEQFF
CDR3nt: TGTGCCTGGACTTTCGGCAGGGGGAATGAGCAGTTCTTC

j_gene: TRBJ2-3
v_gene: TRBV27
abundance: many
d_gene: TRBD2
CDR3aa: CAAAGLRGATDTQYF
CDR3nt: TGTGCCGCAGCGGGATTGCGGGGGGCCACAGATACGCAGTATTTT

j_gene: TRBJ2-1
v_gene: TRBV20-1
abundance: many
d_gene: .
CDR3aa: CSAINPHRYNEQFF
CDR3nt: TGCAGTGCCATAAATCCGCACCGCTACAATGAGCAGTTCTTC

j_gene: TRBJ2-5
v_gene: TRBV20-1
abundance: .
d_gene: TRBD2
CDR3aa: CSAQGTSGGAVETQYF
CDR3nt: TGCAGTGCTCAAGGGACTAGCGGGGGGGCCGTGGAGACCCAGTACTTC

j_gene: TRBJ2-5
v_gene: TRBV7-3
abundance: many
d_gene: .
CDR3aa: CASSPTGRQETQYF
CDR3nt: TGTGCCAGCAGTCCGACAGGTCGCCAAGAGACCCAGTACTTC

j_gene: TRBJ2-3
v_gene: TRBV12-3/TRBV12-4
abundance: .
d_gene: .
CDR3aa: CASSFPPDTQYF
CDR3nt: TGTGCCAGCAGTTTTCCCCCAGATACGCAGTATTTT

j_gene: TRBJ2-2
v_gene: TRBV29-1
abundance: many
d_gene: .
CDR3aa: CSVRPGAGELFF
CDR3nt: TGCAGCGTGCGGCCAGGGGCCGGGGAGCTGTTTTTT

j_gene: TRBJ2-6
v_gene: TRBV4-1
abundance: .
d_gene: TRBD1
CDR3aa: CACSQEPGQMLSGANVLTF
CDR3nt: TGCGCCTGCAGCCAAGAACCGGGACAGATGCTCTCTGGGGCCAACGTCCTGACTTTC

j_gene: TRBJ2-1
v_gene: TRBV5-1
abundance: many
d_gene: .
CDR3aa: CASSFGGNEQFF
CDR3nt: TGCGCCAGCAGCTTTGGGGGTAATGAGCAGTTCTTC

j_gene: TRBJ2-3
v_gene: TRBV12-5
abundance: many
d_gene: .
CDR3aa: CASGTYSTDTQYF
CDR3nt: TGTGCTAGTGGAACCTACAGTACAGATACGCAGTATTTT

j_gene: TRBJ2-7
v_gene: TRBV20-1
abundance: medium-sized
d_gene: .
CDR3aa: CSATNTAYEQYF
CDR3nt: TGCAGTGCAACTAACACCGCCTACGAGCAGTACTTC

j_gene: TRBJ1-6
v_gene: TRBV4-2
abundance: many
d_gene: .
CDR3aa: CASSHGQVASPLHF
CDR3nt: TGTGCCAGCAGCCATGGCCAGGTGGCTTCACCCCTCCACTTT

j_gene: TRBJ1-2
v_gene: TRBV5-5
abundance: .
d_gene: .
CDR3aa: CASTARPDRNYGYTF
CDR3nt: TGTGCCAGCACCGCGCGACCAGACAGAAACTATGGCTACACCTTC

j_gene: TRBJ2-1
v_gene: TRBV4-2
abundance: .
d_gene: .
CDR3aa: CASGQVSEAVDEQFF
CDR3nt: TGTGCCAGCGGCCAAGTTAGCGAAGCCGTCGATGAGCAGTTCTTC

j_gene: TRBJ2-7
v_gene: TRBV5-1
abundance: .
d_gene: TRBD1
CDR3aa: CASSFRDREPYEQYF
CDR3nt: TGCGCCAGCAGCTTCCGGGACAGGGAGCCTTACGAGCAGTACTTC

j_gene: TRBJ2-5
v_gene: TRBV9
abundance: many
d_gene: TRBD1
CDR3aa: CASSVVGRTGQETQYF
CDR3nt: TGTGCCAGCAGCGTAGTAGGGCGGACAGGGCAAGAGACCCAGTACTTC

j_gene: TRBJ2-3
v_gene: TRBV12-3/TRBV12-4
abundance: .
d_gene: .
CDR3aa: CASSPDTDTQYF
CDR3nt: TGTGCCAGCAGCCCTGATACAGATACGCAGTATTTT

j_gene: TRBJ1-1
v_gene: TRBV6-5
abundance: many
d_gene: .
CDR3aa: CASSTAGTEAFF
CDR3nt: TGTGCCAGCAGTACAGCGGGGACTGAAGCTTTCTTT

j_gene: TRBJ2-1
v_gene: TRBV5-5
abundance: many
d_gene: TRBD2
CDR3aa: CASSFETSSNEQFF
CDR3nt: TGTGCCAGCAGCTTTGAGACTAGCTCCAATGAGCAGTTCTTC

j_gene: TRBJ2-2
v_gene: TRBV6-4
abundance: many
d_gene: TRBD2
CDR3aa: CASSLAGASGELFF
CDR3nt: TGTGCCAGCTCCCTAGCGGGCGCGTCCGGGGAGCTGTTTTTT

j_gene: TRBJ2-1
v_gene: TRBV28
abundance: many
d_gene: TRBD2
CDR3aa: CASSLGLAGGYNEQFF
CDR3nt: TGTGCCAGCAGTTTAGGACTAGCGGGGGGGTACAATGAGCAGTTCTTC

j_gene: TRBJ2-6
v_gene: TRBV28
abundance: medium-sized
d_gene: .
CDR3aa: CASSFFYQGSGANVLTF
CDR3nt: TGTGCCAGCAGTTTTTTCTATCAGGGCTCCGGGGCCAACGTCCTGACTTTC

j_gene: TRBJ2-1
v_gene: TRBV12-3/TRBV12-4
abundance: many
d_gene: .
CDR3aa: CASSLVQGNEQFF
CDR3nt: TGTGCCAGCAGTTTAGTACAGGGCAATGAGCAGTTCTTC

j_gene: TRBJ1-1
v_gene: TRBV5-1
abundance: .
d_gene: TRBD1
CDR3aa: CASSDALGQGAGGTEAFF
CDR3nt: TGCGCCAGCAGCGATGCCCTTGGGCAGGGGGCCGGTGGCACTGAAGCTTTCTTT

j_gene: TRBJ2-1
v_gene: TRBV2
abundance: .
d_gene: .
CDR3aa: CASSDVPVNEQFF
CDR3nt: TGTGCCAGCAGTGACGTCCCAGTCAATGAGCAGTTCTTC

j_gene: TRBJ2-5
v_gene: TRBV7-2
abundance: many
d_gene: .
CDR3aa: CASSLVVVGETQYF
CDR3nt: TGTGCCAGCAGCTTAGTTGTGGTGGGGGAGACCCAGTACTTC